Each of the 21 T cell receptor beta chains below was sequenced from the same sample in a study of T-cell reconstitution after alpha-beta-depleted transplantation in children. The TCRbeta library was prepared with unique molecular identifiers. TCRdb redid the calling of the PCR reads with MiXCR, one entry per CDR3 protein. This table holds roughly 100,000 distinct CDR3 sequences, about 8% found once. This sample comprised PBMCs from the stem cell graft donor, obtained from the stem cell graft. The receptors shown here come from a human donor who donated a stem cell graft to a child with congenital amegakaryocytic thrombocytopenia.

This clonotype was observed at least ten times. This chain uses TRBV4-1 with TRBJ2-7; 8 bases line up with TRBD1. The V gene end was trimmed by 0 bases and the J gene end by 2 bases; junction bases not matched to a gene: 3. CDR3 length: 15 residues. The V gene's germline CDR1 is MGHRA and CDR2 YSYEKL. This chain's CDR3 is CASSQDGDRTYEQYF. The CDR3 DNA follows: TGCGCCAGCAGCCAAGACGGGGACAGGACCTACGAGCAGTACTTC.

This clonotype was observed at least ten times. The V gene is TRBV7-9, the J gene TRBJ2-1; possibly TRBD1 or TRBD2 for D (6 bases each). CDR3 length equals 15 residues. The V end lost 3 bases, the J end lost 12 bases, and 21 bases lay between the germline ends. In germline, CDR1 is SEHNR, CDR2 FQNEAQ (reference sequence). CDR3 DNA: TGTGCCAGCAGCTTCCCGGGGGCCAAGATAGGGGTGCAGTTCTTC. It encodes CASSFPGAKIGVQFF. The full variable domain, in which reference TRBV7-9 and TRBJ2-1 provide the parts outside the CDR3, is DTGVSQNPRHKITKRGQNVTFRCDPISEHNRLYWYRQTLGQGPEFLTYFQNEAQLEKSRLLSDRFSAERPKGSFSTLEIQRTEQGDSAMYLCASSFPGAKIGVQFFGPGTRLTVL.

Many counts were recorded for this clonotype. V gene TRBV6-5 combines with J gene TRBJ2-6; no clear D gene. The V end lost 6 bases, the J end lost 0 bases, and 9 bases lay between the germline ends. CDR1 is MNHEY, CDR2 SVGAGI, per germline. The CDR3 is made up of 15 amino acids. The CDR3 region has the DNA TGTGCCAGCAGCCGAATTAGCTCTGGGGCCAACGTCCTGACTTTC. It is translated as CASSRISSGANVLTF.

As for this clonotype: A clone one base away is much larger, so this may be a read error. The CDR3 coding sequence is TGTGCCAGCAGCTGGGGAATGTGGGGGAACCAAAACAGTCAGTACTTC. Encoded protein: CASSWGMWGNQNSQYF. V and J are TRBV5-6 and TRBJ2-4; D tentatively fits TRBD1 or TRBD2 (5 bases each). Germline CDR1 and CDR2: SGHDT and YYEEEE. This CDR3 is 16 amino acids long.

Concerning this clonotype itself: This clone may be a read error of a much larger clone one base away. The chain uses TRBV5-1 and TRBJ2-3, with no clear D. The CDR3 contains 14 residues. Germline lookup yields CDR1 SGHRS and CDR2 YFSETQ. V shed 4 bases and J shed 0 bases, with 9 bases lying between them. Written as DNA, the CDR3 is TGCGCCAGCAGCCGCGGACGGAGCACAGATACGCAGTATTTT. It yields the protein CASSRGRSTDTQYF.

Ten or more counts support this clonotype. The chain's CDR3 is CASSWGPDTEAFF. DNA of the CDR3: TGTGCCAGCAGTTGGGGACCGGACACTGAAGCTTTCTTT. The gene calls are TRBV12-3 or TRBV12-4 and TRBJ1-1; TRBD1 might be the D (5 bases). This CDR3 region has 13 residues. Trimming removed 4 bases at V and 3 bases at J, with 9 bases between.

J is TRBJ1-2 and V is TRBV19, with 7 nucleotides matching TRBD1. The germline CDR1 and CDR2 sequences are LNHDA and SQIVND (reference sequence). The CDR3 has 13 residues. The ends lost 5 bases at V and 9 bases at J; junction bases unmatched: 9. CDR3 sequence reads: CASSDRRQGRYTF. For the CDR3, the DNA is TGTGCCAGTAGTGATCGGAGACAGGGCCGCTACACCTTC.

This chain joins TRBV6-1 and TRBJ2-7, with 11 bases identical to TRBD1. The germline V gene has CDR1 MNHNS and CDR2 SASEGT. Unmatched junction bases numbered 12, after V lost 6 bases and J lost 5 bases. The CDR3 has 16 residues. The CDR3 nucleotides are TGTGCCAGCAGCCCCGGACAGGGGGCCCGTATAGACGAGCAGTACTTC. This gives the protein CASSPGQGARIDEQYF.

This clonotype has a count of ten or more. J is TRBJ1-3 and V is TRBV5-1; D possibly corresponds to TRBD1 (5 bases). The V gene's germline CDR1 is SGHRS and CDR2 YFSETQ. The CDR3 contains 15 residues. Trimming removed 4 bases at V and 2 bases at J, with 13 bases between. The CDR3 DNA reads TGCGCCAGCAGCCCGGACACGGCGGCTGGAAACACCATATATTTT. Residues: CASSPDTAAGNTIYF.

This clonotype appeared many times. This chain uses TRBV10-2 with TRBJ2-1; D is unresolved. V was shortened by 3 bases and J by 10 bases, with 7 bases between the two germline ends. Germline CDR1 is WSHSY and CDR2 is SAAADI. This CDR3 contains 11 residues. CDR3 sequence reads: CASSEYQEQFF. CDR3 bases: TGCGCCAGCAGTGAATATCAAGAGCAGTTCTTC.

In the case of this clonotype: An end of the junction does not agree with germline; a read error may underlie this. The V gene is TRBV5-1, the J gene TRBJ2-3, with 8 bases lining up with TRBD2. The V gene's germline CDR1 is SGHRS and CDR2 YFSETQ. There are 15 residues in the CDR3. This CDR3 reads CASGDLPGGGDTHYF. CDR3 DNA: TGCGCCAGCGGAGATTTGCCGGGGGGGGGAGATACGCACTATTTT.

In this sample, this clonotype turned up many times. V gene TRBV7-2 combines with J gene TRBJ2-1; D tentatively reads TRBD1 or TRBD2 (5 bases each). Germline V gives CDR1 SGHTA, CDR2 FQGNSA. The CDR3 has 13 residues. The V end lost 0 bases, the J end lost 9 bases, and 9 bases lay between the germline ends. The CDR3 DNA reads TGTGCCAGCAGCTTAGCGTTTGGGGGTGAGCAGTTCTTC. This sequence encodes CASSLAFGGEQFF.

In this sample, this clonotype turned up many times. The V gene is TRBV20-1, the J gene TRBJ1-2; a weak D match, TRBD1 (6 bases). CDR1 is DFQATT, CDR2 SNEGSKA, per germline (reference sequence). CDR3 length equals 12 residues. V lost 5 bases and J 1 base, leaving 8 bases between the germline ends. The CDR3 DNA is TGCAGTGCTCGGACAGTTAACTATGGCTACACCTTC. Amino acids: CSARTVNYGYTF.

This clonotype was picked up many times. The rearrangement links TRBV5-1 to TRBJ2-2; a possible D gene is TRBD1 (6 bases). The CDR3 is 14 residues long. The V and J ends lost 0 bases and 7 bases respectively, with 10 bases between them. Per the germline V gene, CDR1 is SGHRS and CDR2 is YFSETQ. The CDR3 DNA sequence: TGCGCCAGCAGCTTGGACAGGGAAGGCGGGGAGCTGTTTTTT. Protein: CASSLDREGGELFF.

In this sample, this clonotype turned up many times. The chain has TRBV3-1 and TRBJ2-7; D might be TRBD1 (6 bases). With 5 bases removed from V and 5 bases from J, the gap between germline ends came to 10 bases. The CDR3 length is 12 residues. CDR1 and CDR2 (germline): LGHDT, YNNKEL (reference sequence). The CDR3 loop is CASSAHRDEQYF. Written as DNA, the CDR3 is TGTGCCAGCAGCGCACACAGGGACGAGCAGTACTTC.

This clonotype occurred many times. A junction boundary mismatches the germline segment, possibly from a read error. The chain has TRBV27 and TRBJ1-1, with D unresolved. The CDR3 is 14 residues long. Germline V gives CDR1 MNHEY, CDR2 SMNVEV (reference sequence). CDR3 amino acids: CASRRLLTNTEAFF. CDR3 coding DNA: TGTGCAAGCAGAAGGCTCCTTACGAACACTGAAGCTTTCTTT.

The sample holds many counts of this clonotype. This sequence joins TRBV5-1 and TRBJ2-4; D ambiguous. The germline V gene encodes CDR1 SGHRS and CDR2 YFSETQ. With 4 bases removed from V and 7 bases from J, the gap between germline ends came to 15 bases. The CDR3 runs 14 residues. The CDR3 loop reads CASSPDDNGNIQYF. The CDR3 DNA reads TGCGCCAGCAGCCCGGACGATAATGGGAACATTCAGTACTTC.

The table lists this clonotype with many counts. V is TRBV20-1 and J is TRBJ1-1, with 7 bases aligning to TRBD1. Trimming cost V 3 bases and J 7 bases; bases outside gene matches: 14. CDR3 length equals 15 residues. CDR1 is DFQATT and CDR2 is SNEGSKA in the germline V gene (reference sequence). The CDR3 loop is CSASHPKGRGYEAFF. The DNA for the CDR3 is TGCAGTGCTAGCCACCCTAAAGGCAGGGGGTATGAAGCTTTCTTT.

This clonotype was observed many times. The genes are TRBV9 and TRBJ1-3, with D perhaps matching TRBD1 (5 bases). Germline CDR1 SGDLS, CDR2 YYNGEE. This CDR3 spans 14 amino acids. V lost 2 bases and J lost 4, with 10 bases in between. CDR3 amino acids: CASSVDSDGNTIYF. In DNA form, the CDR3 reads TGTGCCAGCAGCGTTGACAGCGACGGAAACACCATATATTTT. The complete variable domain, with remaining parts taken from reference TRBV9 and TRBJ1-3, reads DSGVTQTPKHLITATGQRVTLRCSPRSGDLSVYWYQQSLDQGLQFLIQYYNGEERAKGNILERFSAQQFPDLHSELNLSSLELGDSALYFCASSVDSDGNTIYFGEGSWLTVV.

Notes on this clonotype: A single base separates this from a much larger clone, so it may be a read error. The gene calls are TRBV12-3 or TRBV12-4 and TRBJ1-3; D is perhaps TRBD1 (6 bases). The CDR3 runs 14 residues. Written as DNA, the CDR3 is TGTGCCAGCAGCGAAGGACAGCCTGGAACCACCATATATTTT. Translated: CASSEGQPGTTIYF.

In its sample, this clonotype was seen many times. The chain employs TRBV5-1 and TRBJ2-7; the match to TRBD2 covers 7 bases. Looked up from germline, CDR1 is SGHRS and CDR2 is YFSETQ. The CDR3 sequence is 16 residues long. With 0 bases clipped from V and 6 bases from J, the junction kept 12 bases outside the gene matches. CDR3 amino acids: CASSLGVRGSPFEQYF. CDR3 in DNA: TGCGCCAGCAGCTTGGGGGTTCGCGGGAGCCCCTTCGAGCAGTACTTC.